Listed here are 21 T cell receptor beta chains from one sample, sequenced in a study of control samples from healthy donors and cancer patients. Data came from immunoSEQ multiplex PCR; TCRdb stores just in-frame clones and leaves some out. The table has around 140,000 clones, under 95% seen once; the top ten hold about an eighth. Sequences were obtained from blood. Every receptor here comes from a man aged 40-49 years in good health.

The chain carries TRBV6-5 and TRBJ2-2; D is undetermined. Per germline, CDR1 MNHEY and CDR2 SVGAGI. The CDR3 extends over 11 amino acids. V dropped 6 bases and J dropped 7 bases, with 6 bases sitting between them. The DNA for the CDR3 is TGTGCCAGCAGGGTAAACGGGGAGCTGTTTTTT. Amino acid sequence: CASRVNGELFF.

The chain is built from TRBV27 and TRBJ2-2; unclear D gene. V lost 7 bases and J 4 bases, leaving 7 bases between the germline ends. The CDR3 covers 12 residues. In germline, CDR1 is MNHEY, CDR2 SMNVEV (reference sequence). For the CDR3, the DNA is TGTGCCAGCACCTCCGGCACCGGGGAGCTGTTTTTT. It codes for CASTSGTGELFF.

The J gene is TRBJ1-5, the V gene TRBV6-5; D is uncertain. The germline V and J ends were trimmed by 7 bases and 2 bases, with 12 bases remaining between them. Germline loops: CDR1 MNHEY, CDR2 SVGAGI. The CDR3 consists of 14 residues. This CDR3 is CASTDRAGNQPQHF. The CDR3 DNA follows: TGTGCCAGCACCGACCGGGCTGGCAATCAGCCCCAGCATTTT.

This chain uses TRBV5-1 with TRBJ2-2; D gene ambiguous. CDR1 is SGHRS, CDR2 YFSETQ, per germline. This CDR3 spans 15 amino acids. V gave up 4 bases and J gave up 0 bases, with 10 bases separating them. DNA for the CDR3: TGCGCCAGCAGCGTGGACGTCGCGAACACCGGGGAGCTGTTTTTT. This sequence encodes CASSVDVANTGELFF.

The chain couples TRBV4-3 to TRBJ2-3, with 9 bases matching TRBD2. V trimming: 3 bases; J trimming: 5 bases; junction bases outside the gene matches: 6. Germline assignment: CDR1 LGHNA and CDR2 YSLEER. CDR3 length equals 15 residues. CDR3 loop: CASSHAGLAKDTQYF. The CDR3 region has the DNA TGCGCCAGCAGCCATGCAGGACTAGCGAAAGATACGCAGTATTTT.

This chain connects TRBV5-1 to TRBJ1-1; possible D gene TRBD1, 5 bases. Germline V gives CDR1 SGHRS, CDR2 YFSETQ. The CDR3 runs to 14 residues. The V end lost 7 bases, the J end lost 2 bases, and 15 bases lay between the germline ends. For the CDR3, the DNA is TGCGCCAGCGAACCGGGACGAAAAAACACTGAAGCTTTCTTT. Translating gives CASEPGRKNTEAFF.

CDR3 region: CASSVVAANTGELFF. The DNA for the CDR3 is TGTGCCAGCAGCGTAGTTGCCGCGAACACCGGGGAGCTGTTTTTT. The chain employs TRBV9 and TRBJ2-2; D unresolved. Germline loops: CDR1 SGDLS, CDR2 YYNGEE. Trimming removed 0 bases from V and 0 bases from J, with 6 bases in between. CDR3 length equals 15 residues.

V and J are TRBV28 and TRBJ1-5; 10 bases fit TRBD1. After removal of 2 bases from V and 2 bases from J, the junction contained 3 bases not matched to a gene. CDR1 is MDHEN, CDR2 SYDVKM, per germline. This CDR3 has 16 amino acids. Here the CDR3 reads CASSLGQGVGNQPQHF. The CDR3 nucleotides read TGTGCCAGCAGTTTAGGACAGGGGGTTGGCAATCAGCCCCAGCATTTT.

The V and J genes are TRBV3-1 (or the pseudogene TRBV3-2) and TRBJ2-7; 9 nucleotides line up with TRBD2. Germline CDR1 LGHDT, CDR2 YNNKEL (reference sequence). This CDR3 region has 20 residues. The junction had 20 bases not matched to a gene; V was cut back by 1 base and J by 4 bases. The CDR3 protein is CASSQARPGTSRVERYEQYF. CDR3 DNA sequence: TGTGCCAGCAGCCAAGCCCGTCCCGGGACTAGCCGCGTCGAGAGGTACGAGCAGTACTTC.

V gene TRBV10-2 combines with J gene TRBJ2-7; D gene unclear. CDR3 length equals 14 residues. The germline CDR1 and CDR2 sequences are WSHSY and SAAADI. V shed 0 bases and J shed 1 base, with 7 bases lying between them. CDR3 amino acids: CASSESRRSYEQYF. The CDR3 DNA reads TGCGCCAGCAGTGAGTCCAGGCGGTCCTACGAGCAGTACTTC.

The chain couples TRBV6-1 to TRBJ2-1, with 8 bases matching TRBD1. CDR3 length: 14 residues. Germline CDR1 MNHNS, CDR2 SASEGT. J lost 6 bases, V lost 2 bases, and 3 bases had no gene match. CDR3 protein: CASSEQGAPNEQFF. CDR3 DNA: TGTGCCAGCAGTGAACAGGGGGCGCCCAATGAGCAGTTCTTC.

The rearrangement joins TRBV6-5 to TRBJ2-7; 11 nucleotides align to TRBD1. V gave up 5 bases and J gave up 3 bases; unmatched junction bases: 6. The germline V gene has CDR1 MNHEY and CDR2 SVGAGI. The CDR3 runs to 15 residues. The CDR3 region has the DNA TGTGCCAGCAGTACTACCGGGACAGGGGGCTACGAGCAGTACTTC. Encoded protein: CASSTTGTGGYEQYF.

This clone occurred once. The rearrangement uses TRBV7-2 and TRBJ2-7; the D is unclear. The V gene's germline CDR1 is SGHTA and CDR2 FQGNSA. The CDR3 has 13 residues. The V end lost 0 bases, the J end lost 3 bases, and 6 bases lay between the germline ends. The chain's CDR3 is CASSLATLYEQYF. The CDR3 coding sequence is TGTGCCAGCAGCTTAGCAACTCTCTACGAGCAGTACTTC.

V is TRBV6-6 and J is TRBJ1-6, with unresolved D. CDR1 is MNHNY, CDR2 SVGAGI, per germline (reference sequence). V was shortened by 5 bases and J by 1 base, with 12 bases between the two germline ends. CDR3 length equals 16 residues. CDR3 sequence (DNA): TGTGCCAGCAGTCCTGGCTCAGAGTCCTATAATTCACCCCTCCACTTT. Translation: CASSPGSESYNSPLHF.

This chain uses TRBV5-4 with TRBJ1-6, with D possibly being TRBD1 (6 bases). The CDR3 runs 17 residues. Trimming pared 0 bases from V and 0 bases from J, leaving 10 bases between. Germline-derived CDR1 and CDR2 are SGHNT and YYREEE (reference sequence). The CDR3 bases are TGTGCCAGCAGCTTGGGACAGGCTAGCTCCTATAATTCACCCCTCCACTTT. Translating gives CASSLGQASSYNSPLHF.

The chain is built from TRBV14 and TRBJ2-1; unclear D gene. V was cut by 2 bases and J by 5 bases, with 19 bases left in between. The germline gives CDR1 SGHDN, CDR2 FVKESK. The CDR3 contains 17 residues. DNA for the CDR3: TGTGCCAGCAGCCAACCCTTAGGCCAGCGAGGTCACAATGAGCAGTTCTTC. The encoded protein is CASSQPLGQRGHNEQFF.

The chain couples TRBV3-1 (or the pseudogene TRBV3-2) to TRBJ1-5; 8 nucleotides align to TRBD1. The CDR3 runs 12 residues. V lost 0 bases, J lost 12 bases, and 1 base stayed unmatched. The germline gives CDR1 LGHDT, CDR2 YNNKEL (reference sequence). The CDR3 bases are TGTGCCAGCAGCCAAGATGGACAGGGCCAGCATTTT. It is translated as CASSQDGQGQHF.

There are a few counts of this clone. The same CDR3 arises from other DNA sequences in this sample as well. The chain's CDR3 is CASSLTGTPSTDTQYF. CDR3 coding DNA: TGCGCCAGCAGCTTGACCGGGACCCCCTCCACAGATACGCAGTATTTT. The chain uses TRBV5-1 and TRBJ2-3, with D possibly being TRBD1 or TRBD2 (5 bases each). This CDR3 region has 16 residues. Germline values: CDR1 SGHRS, CDR2 YFSETQ. V was pared by 1 base and J by 2 bases, with 14 bases between.

V gene TRBV4-1 combines with J gene TRBJ1-2, with a tentative D call TRBD1 (5 bases). Per the germline V gene, CDR1 is MGHRA and CDR2 is YSYEKL. V was clipped by 4 bases and J by 6 bases, with 15 bases between them. This CDR3 has 14 residues. The CDR3 sequence: CASSRLRDGDGYTF. Here the CDR3 DNA reads TGCGCCAGCAGCCGCCTCCGGGACGGGGATGGCTACACCTTC.

The chain is built from TRBV13 and TRBJ1-2; 9 nucleotides agree with TRBD1. V lost 5 bases, J lost 6 bases, and 7 bases stayed unmatched. CDR1 and CDR2 (germline): PRHDT, FYEKMQ (reference sequence). CDR3 length: 14 residues. CDR3 DNA sequence: TGTGCCAGCAGCCACCCCGGGACAGGGCATGGCTACACCTTC. Translating it yields CASSHPGTGHGYTF. Full variable domain (remainder filled in from reference TRBV13 and TRBJ1-2): AAGVIQSPRHLIKEKRETATLKCYPIPRHDTVYWYQQGPGQDPQFLISFYEKMQSDKGSIPDRFSAQQFSDYHSELNMSSLELGDSALYFCASSHPGTGHGYTFGSGTRLTVV.

This clone was counted a single time. The gene calls are TRBV5-5 and TRBJ2-7; 8 positions match TRBD1. CDR3 length equals 15 residues. V shed 5 bases, J shed 2 bases, and the junction held 9 bases outside the gene matches. The germline CDR1 and CDR2 sequences are SGHKS and YYEKEE (reference sequence). CDR3 protein: CASRPARDRTYEQYF. CDR3 in DNA: TGTGCCAGCAGACCAGCCCGGGACAGGACCTACGAGCAGTACTTC.